This T cell receptor beta chain emerged from a study of immune evolution from preneoplasia to lung adenocarcinoma. Study-wide background: HLA loss of heterozygosity: less than 9% AIS, about 15% MIA, roughly 30% ADC, none AAH. Study-wide results and caveats: Top clone share appeared to fall from AAH through AIS, MIA, adenocarcinoma. Later-stage lesions seemingly showed higher T cell density and diversity than normal lung.

Premalignant or tumor cells were enriched by macro-dissection after pathologic assessment. Per the germline V gene, CDR1 is SGHRS and CDR2 is YFSETQ. CDR3 length: 14 residues. After removal of 7 bases from V and 3 bases from J, the junction contained 7 bases not matched to a gene. This clone appeared once. What it binds is unknown. TCRdb's table, derived via immunoSEQ multiplex PCR, lists solely in-frame clones and lacks some. In the table there are 8,400 or so clones, 81% of which are singletons. The V and J genes are TRBV5-1 and TRBJ2-3; 8 bases fit TRBD2. The sample comprised FFPE invasive lung adenocarcinoma tissue. This receptor was taken from a person between 50 and 60 years old with lung adenocarcinoma. This CDR3 is CASRLAQGTDTQYF. The CDR3 DNA reads TGCGCCAGCCGACTAGCGCAGGGGACAGATACGCAGTATTTT.